These 11 T cell receptor beta chains were all obtained from the same sample, sequenced in a study of metastatic and nonmetastatic thyroid tumors. No treatment had been given to any patient before thyroid surgery. Through MiXCR, TCRdb re-clonotyped the PCR reads. The sample holds 70,000 or so clones, approximately 14% seen once. Sequencing was done on a sample of blood. These receptors originate from a male donor with papillary thyroid cancer or a benign thyroid nodule (not recorded which). Some clones in this sample may be carry-over from other donors' samples.

This clone was observed a few times. This sequence may be a read error, since a much larger clone differs from it by one base. The same CDR3 is also encoded by other DNA sequences in this sample. The chain links TRBV30 to TRBJ2-3; D call uncertain. V gave up 3 bases and J gave up 4 bases, with 5 bases separating them. From germline, CDR1 is GTSNPN and CDR2 SVGIG (reference sequence). This CDR3 comprises 11 residues. The CDR3 DNA reads as TGTGCCTGGAGCGTGTCAGATACGCAGTATTTT. Protein: CAWSVSDTQYF.

As concerns this clone: With a much larger clone just one base away, this may be a read error. The chain employs TRBV6-1 and TRBJ2-3; no firm D call. The CDR3 has 14 amino acids. The germline CDR1 and CDR2 sequences are MNHNS and SASEGT. V lost 6 bases to trimming and J lost 6 bases, with 16 bases between them. In DNA, the CDR3 is TGTGCCAGCAGCCCTGAAACGGCTATGGATACGCAGTATTTT. Residues: CASSPETAMDTQYF.

There are many counts of this clone. Other DNA sequences in the same sample also yield this CDR3. The V call is TRBV28, the J call TRBJ1-4; D not resolved. V shed 7 bases and J shed 4 bases, with 13 bases lying between them. This CDR3 has 14 amino acids. Germline loops: CDR1 MDHEN, CDR2 SYDVKM. CDR3 nucleotides: TGTGCCAGCACCTCTGGAGGGATTAATGAAAAACTGTTTTTT. This gives the protein CASTSGGINEKLFF.

This clone has only a few counts. The V call is TRBV2, the J call TRBJ1-6, with 7 bases that match TRBD1. The trim removed 7 bases at V and 8 bases at J, leaving 5 bases unmatched. CDR1 is SNHLY, CDR2 FYNNEI, per germline. The CDR3 is made up of 13 amino acids. Here the CDR3 reads CASIPGGDSPLHF. The CDR3 nucleotides read TGTGCCAGCATTCCAGGGGGAGATTCACCCCTCCACTTT.

This clone appeared many times. V is TRBV29-1 and J is TRBJ1-2; a possible D gene is TRBD1 (5 bases). Trimming cost V 6 bases and J 5 bases, with 10 bases left between them. CDR3 length: 11 residues. Germline assignment: CDR1 SQVTM and CDR2 ANQGSEA. The CDR3 nucleotides read TGCAGCGTGGGGGATGAGTATGGCTACACCTTC. Protein: CSVGDEYGYTF.

For this clone: Given a much more abundant clone one base away, this may be a read error. This sample includes further DNA sequences coding for the same CDR3. The chain has TRBV12-3 or TRBV12-4 and TRBJ2-3; 7 nucleotides align to TRBD2. This CDR3 is built from 15 residues. This CDR3 reads CASLHGGSLPDTQYF. Here the CDR3 DNA reads TGTGCCAGCCTCCACGGCGGGAGTCTCCCAGATACGCAGTATTTC.

This clone was picked up many times. This chain links TRBV6-1 with TRBJ2-2; 8 bases are shared with TRBD2. The junction had 8 bases not matched to a gene; V was cut back by 5 bases and J by 6 bases. CDR1 and CDR2 (germline): MNHNS, SASEGT. The CDR3 covers 15 residues. In DNA form, the CDR3 reads TGTGCCAGCAGTTTCGGAGCGGGAGCTTCCGGGGAGCTGTTTTTT. It is translated as CASSFGAGASGELFF.

This clone was observed a single time. The junction differs from germline at one of its ends, possibly a read error. J is TRBJ2-1 and V is TRBV20-1, with 7 bases that match TRBD2. Germline CDR1 DFQATT, CDR2 SNEGSKA (reference sequence). The CDR3 runs to 16 residues. DNA of the CDR3: TGCAGCTTCTTTTGGGGCGGGAGTTACATCTACAGTGAGCAGTTCTTC. Translation gives CSFFWGGSYIYSEQFF.

This clone was picked up many times. The V and J genes are TRBV12-3 or TRBV12-4 and TRBJ2-3; 13 nucleotides align to TRBD2. This CDR3 spans 15 amino acids. V lost 5 bases, J lost 7 bases, and 6 bases stayed unmatched. The CDR3 DNA sequence: TGTGCCAGCAGTCGGACTAGCGGGAGCCAATATACGCAGTATTTT. Translated: CASSRTSGSQYTQYF.

This clone has a count of ten or more. This same CDR3 is encoded by further DNA sequences in the sample. J is TRBJ1-2 and V is TRBV20-1, with D maybe TRBD1 (5 bases). CDR3 length: 15 residues. V lost 6 bases and J 2 bases, leaving 19 bases between the germline ends. CDR1 DFQATT and CDR2 SNEGSKA come from the germline V gene (reference sequence). Here the CDR3 DNA reads TGCAGTGCCCCTACTGGGGGGGGATGGAACTATGGCTACACCTTC. It translates to CSAPTGGGWNYGYTF.

This clone was counted a few times. The chain is built from TRBV11-2 and TRBJ2-7, with D unclear. Between the trimmed V and J ends, which lost 5 bases and 6 bases, there was a span of 17 bases. This CDR3 is built from 14 residues. CDR1 and CDR2 (germline): SGHAT, FQNNGV. The CDR3 DNA is TGTGCCAGCAGCACCCGGTATCAGGTGAGCGAGCAGTACTTC. Its translation: CASSTRYQVSEQYF.